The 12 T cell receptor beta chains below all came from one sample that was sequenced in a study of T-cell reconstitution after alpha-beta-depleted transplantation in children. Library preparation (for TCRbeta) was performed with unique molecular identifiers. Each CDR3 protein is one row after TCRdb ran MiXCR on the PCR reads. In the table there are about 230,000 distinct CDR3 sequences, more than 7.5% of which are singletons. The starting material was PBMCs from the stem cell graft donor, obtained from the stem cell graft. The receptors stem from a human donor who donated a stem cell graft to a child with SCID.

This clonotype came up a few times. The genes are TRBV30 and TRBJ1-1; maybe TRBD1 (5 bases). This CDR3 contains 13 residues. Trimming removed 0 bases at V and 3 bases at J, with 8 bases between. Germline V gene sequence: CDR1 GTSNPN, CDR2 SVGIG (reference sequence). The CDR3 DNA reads TGTGCCTGGAGTGTACTCAGGGACACTGAAGCTTTCTTT. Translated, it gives CAWSVLRDTEAFF.

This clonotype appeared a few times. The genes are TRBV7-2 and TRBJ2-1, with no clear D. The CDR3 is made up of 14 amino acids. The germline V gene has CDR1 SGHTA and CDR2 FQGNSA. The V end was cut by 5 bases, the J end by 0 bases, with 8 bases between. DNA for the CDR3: TGTGCCAGCAGCCTGCCGAGCTCCTACAATGAGCAGTTCTTC. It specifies CASSLPSSYNEQFF.

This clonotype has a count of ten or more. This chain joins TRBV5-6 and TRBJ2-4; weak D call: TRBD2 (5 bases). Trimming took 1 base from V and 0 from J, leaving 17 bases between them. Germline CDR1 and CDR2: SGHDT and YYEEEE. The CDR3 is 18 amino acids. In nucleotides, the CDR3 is TGTGCCAGCAGCTTGACGCGGGTCGGTGGTTTAGCCAAAAACATTCAGTACTTC. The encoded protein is CASSLTRVGGLAKNIQYF.

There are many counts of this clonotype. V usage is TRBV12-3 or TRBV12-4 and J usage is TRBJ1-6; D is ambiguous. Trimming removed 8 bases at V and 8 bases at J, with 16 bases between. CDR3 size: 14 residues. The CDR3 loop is CASGHWVGDSPLHF. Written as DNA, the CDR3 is TGTGCCAGCGGGCATTGGGTTGGGGATTCACCCCTCCACTTT.

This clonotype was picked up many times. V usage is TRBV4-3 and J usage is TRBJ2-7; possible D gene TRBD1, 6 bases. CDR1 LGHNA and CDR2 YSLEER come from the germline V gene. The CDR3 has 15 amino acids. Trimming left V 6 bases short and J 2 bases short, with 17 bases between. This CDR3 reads CASSPGTGPTYEQYF. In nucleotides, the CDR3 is TGCGCCAGCAGTCCCGGAACAGGGCCTACCTACGAGCAGTACTTC.

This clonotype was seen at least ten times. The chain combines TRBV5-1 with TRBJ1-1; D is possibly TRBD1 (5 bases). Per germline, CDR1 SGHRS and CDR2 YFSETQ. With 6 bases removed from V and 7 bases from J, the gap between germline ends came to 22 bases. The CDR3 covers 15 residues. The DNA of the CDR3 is TGCGCCAGCACTTTACCGGGCTCCGGAGGGGATGAAGCTTTCTTT. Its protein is CASTLPGSGGDEAFF.

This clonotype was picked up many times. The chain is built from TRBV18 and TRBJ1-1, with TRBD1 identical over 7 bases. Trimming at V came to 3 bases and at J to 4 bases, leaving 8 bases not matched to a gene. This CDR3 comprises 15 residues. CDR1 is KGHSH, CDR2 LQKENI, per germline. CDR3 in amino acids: CASSPGGGGGTEAFF. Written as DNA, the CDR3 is TGTGCCAGCTCACCCGGAGGGGGCGGGGGCACTGAAGCTTTCTTT.

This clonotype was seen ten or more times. This CDR3 is CASSSRTTGTTGELFF. The CDR3 DNA sequence: TGTGCCAGCAGTTCTCGGACGACAGGAACCACCGGGGAGCTGTTTTTT. The chain links TRBV28 to TRBJ2-2; tentatively, D is TRBD1 (6 bases). The CDR3 length is 16 residues. V lost 4 bases to trimming and J lost 4 bases, with 16 bases between them. The V gene's germline CDR1 is MDHEN and CDR2 SYDVKM.

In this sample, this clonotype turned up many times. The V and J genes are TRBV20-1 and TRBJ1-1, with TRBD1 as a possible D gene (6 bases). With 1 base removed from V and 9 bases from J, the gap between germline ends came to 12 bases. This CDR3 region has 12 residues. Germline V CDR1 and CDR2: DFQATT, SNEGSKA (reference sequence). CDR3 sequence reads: CSARGTQGKAFF. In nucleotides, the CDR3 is TGCAGTGCTAGAGGGACACAGGGTAAAGCTTTCTTT.

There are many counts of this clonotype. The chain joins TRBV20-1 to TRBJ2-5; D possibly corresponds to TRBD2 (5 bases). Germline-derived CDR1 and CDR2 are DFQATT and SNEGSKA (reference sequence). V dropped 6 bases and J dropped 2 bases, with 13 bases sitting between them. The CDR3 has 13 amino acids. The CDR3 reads CSAAGSGQETQYF. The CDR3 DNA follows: TGCAGTGCCGCCGGTTCGGGGCAAGAGACCCAGTACTTC.

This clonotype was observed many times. The CDR3 coding sequence is TGTGCCAGCACCCAAGGTGGACAGGGGATATCCGGGGAGCTGTTTTTT. It is translated as CASTQGGQGISGELFF. The chain carries TRBV12-3 or TRBV12-4 and TRBJ2-2, with 9 positions matching TRBD1. The CDR3 has 16 residues. The J segment lost 6 bases and the V segment lost 7 bases, leaving 12 bases of the junction unmatched.

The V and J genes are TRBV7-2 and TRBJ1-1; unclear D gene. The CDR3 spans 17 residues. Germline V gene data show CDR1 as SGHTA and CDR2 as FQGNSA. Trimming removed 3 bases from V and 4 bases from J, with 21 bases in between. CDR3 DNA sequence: TGTGCCAGCAGCTTTGCGACCCGGGGAGAAATGAGCACTGAAGCTTTCTTT. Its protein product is CASSFATRGEMSTEAFF.